A selection of T cell receptor beta chains follows, all from one sample in a study of T cell responses to AZD1222 COVID-19 vaccine. Here immunoSEQ multiplex PCR was the method, and the copy in TCRdb shows in-frame clones only, minus some. The repertoire holds about 120,000 clones, with roughly 91% as singletons. This specimen was peripheral blood, taken on day 0 of MenACWY control vaccination. The source of these receptors is an adult in good health. CDR3s include the opening cysteine and the closing phenylalanine or tryptophan. Fields, in order: J gene, V gene, D gene, CDR3 DNA, CDR3 protein. D genes are given only for firm matches.

j_call: TRBJ2-1
v_call: TRBV11-2
d_call: -
cdr3_nt: TGTGCCAGCAGCTTAAGGGGGGGAAGCAATGAGCAGTTCTTC
cdr3_aa: CASSLRGGSNEQFF

j_call: TRBJ2-1
v_call: TRBV3-1/TRBV3-2
d_call: TRBD1
cdr3_nt: TGTGCCAGCAGCCAAGATCTGGGACAGCTCAGCAATGAGCAGTTCTTC
cdr3_aa: CASSQDLGQLSNEQFF

j_call: TRBJ1-5
v_call: TRBV28
d_call: -
cdr3_nt: TGTGCCAGCAGAACCCGACAGGACGGTCAGCCCCAGCATTTT
cdr3_aa: CASRTRQDGQPQHF

j_call: TRBJ2-3
v_call: TRBV20-1
d_call: -
cdr3_nt: TGCAGTGCTAGTGCGGGGAGGGGGTCCACAGATACGCAGTATTTT
cdr3_aa: CSASAGRGSTDTQYF

j_call: TRBJ2-7
v_call: TRBV6-2/TRBV6-3
d_call: TRBD2
cdr3_nt: TGTGCCAGCAGTTTTGTAGCGGGAATCTTAGAGCAGTACTTC
cdr3_aa: CASSFVAGILEQYF

j_call: TRBJ1-3
v_call: TRBV7-9
d_call: -
cdr3_nt: TGTGCCAGCAGCTTAGAGAGCTCTGGAAACACCATATATTTT
cdr3_aa: CASSLESSGNTIYF

j_call: TRBJ2-1
v_call: TRBV7-3
d_call: -
cdr3_nt: TGTGCCAGCAGCTTAGGGTTGGGCTCCTACAATGAGCAGTTCTTC
cdr3_aa: CASSLGLGSYNEQFF

j_call: TRBJ2-7
v_call: TRBV5-1
d_call: TRBD2
cdr3_nt: TGCGCCAGCAGCTTGGGAGGCGGGAGAACGAGTGAGCAGTACTTC
cdr3_aa: CASSLGGGRTSEQYF

j_call: TRBJ2-2
v_call: TRBV19
d_call: -
cdr3_nt: TGTGCCAGTATTCTCAGCGCGGCGTACACCGGGGAGCTGTTTTTT
cdr3_aa: CASILSAAYTGELFF

j_call: TRBJ2-1
v_call: TRBV24-1
d_call: TRBD2
cdr3_nt: TGTGCCACCAGTGAAGATAGCGGGGGATTTAGGGGCGAGCAGTTCTTC
cdr3_aa: CATSEDSGGFRGEQFF

j_call: TRBJ1-2
v_call: TRBV5-6
d_call: -
cdr3_nt: TGTGCCAGCAGCTTGCGAGCCGGGACGGTGCTCTATGGCTACACCTTC
cdr3_aa: CASSLRAGTVLYGYTF

j_call: TRBJ2-1
v_call: TRBV28
d_call: TRBD2
cdr3_nt: TGTGCCAGCAAACCCAGGACTAGTTCCAATGAGCAGTTCTTC
cdr3_aa: CASKPRTSSNEQFF

j_call: TRBJ2-7
v_call: TRBV4-2
d_call: -
cdr3_nt: TGTGCCAGCAGCCAAGGGGGGGATTTCACCTACGAGCAGTACTTC
cdr3_aa: CASSQGGDFTYEQYF

j_call: TRBJ1-1
v_call: TRBV6-5
d_call: TRBD1
cdr3_nt: TGTGCCAGCAGTTACGGACAGGGTGAAGCTTTCTTT
cdr3_aa: CASSYGQGEAFF

j_call: TRBJ1-3
v_call: TRBV9
d_call: -
cdr3_nt: TGTGCCAGCAGCGAGACCCTGAACATCCAGGGATACGGAAACACCATATATTTT
cdr3_aa: CASSETLNIQGYGNTIYF

j_call: TRBJ2-5
v_call: TRBV10-2
d_call: TRBD1
cdr3_nt: TGCGCCAGCAGTGAAATACCGGGACAGTCCCGTGGGGAGACCCAGTACTTC
cdr3_aa: CASSEIPGQSRGETQYF

j_call: TRBJ2-1
v_call: TRBV7-2
d_call: -
cdr3_nt: TGTGCCAGCAGCTTCCCGGGTGAGCAGTTCTTC
cdr3_aa: CASSFPGEQFF

j_call: TRBJ2-1
v_call: TRBV11-3
d_call: TRBD2
cdr3_nt: TGTGCCAGCAGCTTTTCGGGGGGGATGACAAATGAGCAGTTCTTC
cdr3_aa: CASSFSGGMTNEQFF

j_call: TRBJ2-7
v_call: TRBV5-4
d_call: -
cdr3_nt: TGTGCCAGCAGCGAGCGGGAAAGGGGGGAATACGAGCAGTACTTC
cdr3_aa: CASSERERGEYEQYF

j_call: TRBJ1-6
v_call: TRBV18
d_call: TRBD1
cdr3_nt: TGTGCCAGCTCACCAACACCGGGACAGGGGACCAGCTCCTATAATTCACCCCTCCACTTT
cdr3_aa: CASSPTPGQGTSSYNSPLHF

j_call: TRBJ1-1
v_call: TRBV4-3
d_call: -
cdr3_nt: TGCGCCAGCAGCCAAGTGGGGGCGGGGACTGAAGCTTTCTTT
cdr3_aa: CASSQVGAGTEAFF

j_call: TRBJ2-5
v_call: TRBV4-1
d_call: TRBD1
cdr3_nt: TGCGCCAGCAGCCAAGAAGTAACGGGACAGGTGACCCAGTACTTC
cdr3_aa: CASSQEVTGQVTQYF

j_call: TRBJ2-2
v_call: TRBV28
d_call: TRBD1
cdr3_nt: TGTGCCAGCAGTTCAGGGGGCGGCGGCACCGGGGAGCTGTTTTTT
cdr3_aa: CASSSGGGGTGELFF

j_call: TRBJ2-7
v_call: TRBV28
d_call: TRBD1
cdr3_nt: TGTGCCAGCAGCCGAACCGGGACAGGGAGATACGAGCAGTACTTC
cdr3_aa: CASSRTGTGRYEQYF

j_call: TRBJ2-1
v_call: TRBV24-1
d_call: -
cdr3_nt: TGTGCCACCAGTGACCTGCCGGGACGGCTAGACAATGAGCAGTTCTTC
cdr3_aa: CATSDLPGRLDNEQFF

j_call: TRBJ1-5
v_call: TRBV28
d_call: -
cdr3_nt: TGTGCCAGCAGTCCGGACAAGTATGGGACCGATTATAGCAATCAGCCCCAGCATTTT
cdr3_aa: CASSPDKYGTDYSNQPQHF